These 10 T cell receptor beta chains were sequenced from one sample in a study of blood T cells in healthy people across ages. For the second PCR, which ran for roughly 6 to 12 cycles, a sample-barcoded 5' primer and a J-beta primer mix were used. Using its own MiXCR run on the 5' RACE reads, TCRdb lists one record per CDR3 protein. The sample records more than 750,000 distinct CDR3 sequences, about 28% being singletons. The same data also contributed to another study, on T cells of mothers and their children.

Sequenced: blood. All receptors come from a woman in her forties in good health.

Remarks on this clonotype: A read error may be the cause here, since a much bigger clone is one base away. This rearrangement joins TRBV20-1 to TRBJ2-5; D might be TRBD1 or TRBD2, each matching 5 bases. Trimming shortened V by 0 bases and J by 7 bases, and 18 bases separated the two germline ends. This CDR3 spans 15 amino acids. Germline CDR1 reads DFQATT; CDR2 reads SNEGSKA (reference sequence). CDR3 loop: CSARDPSVGGGTQYF. The CDR3 DNA follows: TGCAGTGCTAGAGATCCATCGGTTGGTGGGGGGACCCAGTACTTC.

The rearrangement joins TRBV5-1 to TRBJ2-5; 11 bases agree with TRBD2. V lost 2 bases to trimming and J lost 4 bases; unmatched junction nucleotides: 13. CDR3 size: 18 residues. The germline V gene has CDR1 SGHRS and CDR2 YFSETQ. CDR3: CASSLPGLADPGLETQYF. CDR3 DNA sequence: TGCGCCAGCAGCTTACCGGGACTAGCGGACCCCGGCCTAGAGACCCAGTACTTC.

As to this clonotype: A clone one base away is much larger, so this may be a read error. The gene calls are TRBV29-1 and TRBJ2-5; 7 positions match TRBD1. The CDR3 totals 14 residues. CDR1 and CDR2 from the germline V gene are SQVTM and ANQGSEA. In DNA form, the CDR3 reads TGCGGCGTTGAAGATAAGGGGGCAGATGAGACCCAGTACTTC. It translates to CGVEDKGADETQYF. Combining the CDR3 with reference TRBV29-1 and TRBJ2-5 gives the whole variable domain SAVISQKPSRDICQRGTSLTIQCQVDSQVTMMFWYRQQPGQSLTLIATANQGSEATYESGFVIDKFPISRPNLTFSTLTVSNMSPEDSSIYLCGVEDKGADETQYFGPGTRLLVL.

This clonotype has a handful of counts. This chain connects TRBV12-3 or TRBV12-4 to TRBJ1-2; D gene unclear. Trimming removed 9 bases from V and 7 bases from J, with 24 bases in between. The CDR3 covers 15 residues. The CDR3 DNA reads as TGTGCCAGTACCCAGGCGGTCCGACGGGGTGGTGGCTACACCTTC. Translating it yields CASTQAVRRGGGYTF.

In this sample, this clonotype turned up a few times. A read error may produce the germline difference seen at one junction end. The rearrangement links TRBV7-2 to TRBJ2-3, with 8 bases identical to TRBD2. Germline V gene data show CDR1 as SGHTA and CDR2 as FQGNSA. This CDR3 has 14 amino acids. The CDR3: CASSVGLAADAQYF. The DNA for the CDR3 is TGTGCCAGCAGCGTCGGACTAGCCGCAGATGCGCAGTATTTT.

This clonotype was counted at least ten times. At one end the junction does not follow the germline gene, possibly because of a read error. The chain recombines TRBV5-1 with TRBJ1-2; 8 positions agree with TRBD1. The CDR3 extends over 15 amino acids. Germline V gives CDR1 SGHRS, CDR2 YFSETQ. The CDR3 region has the DNA TGTGCCAGCAGTCTCGGGACAGGCACCAACTATGGCTACACCTTC. Translation: CASSLGTGTNYGYTF.

This clonotype was seen ten or more times. DNA of the CDR3: TGCAGCGTTGGGGGGGCAGGGGGCTCCTACGAGCAGTACTTC. Its protein product is CSVGGAGGSYEQYF. The rearrangement joins TRBV29-1 to TRBJ2-7; perhaps TRBD1 as D (7 bases). This CDR3 comprises 14 residues. CDR1 and CDR2 from the germline V gene are SQVTM and ANQGSEA. V lost 4 bases and J 0 bases, leaving 13 bases between the germline ends.

Notes on this clonotype: A read error is possible here, since a much larger clone lies one base away. This chain links TRBV5-1 with TRBJ1-1; D might be TRBD1 (6 bases). This CDR3 comprises 16 residues. Germline-derived CDR1 and CDR2 are SGHRS and YFSETQ. CDR3 sequence reads: CVSSLEKGHKTTEAFF. The CDR3 nucleotides are TGCGTCAGCAGCTTGGAAAAGGGACACAAGACCACTGAAGCTTTCTTT.

In its sample, this clonotype was seen many times. The V gene is TRBV10-3, the J gene TRBJ2-7, with D perhaps TRBD2 (5 bases). Germline values: CDR1 ENHRY, CDR2 SYGVKD. This CDR3 region has 13 residues. Trimming took off 5 bases at V and 1 base at J, with 9 bases between the two ends. The CDR3 bases are TGTGCCATCAGTCCGGACTCTTCCTACGAGCAGTACTTC. Encoded protein: CAISPDSSYEQYF.

This clonotype was detected ten times or more. The chain has TRBV10-3 and TRBJ2-7; 9 nucleotides line up with TRBD1. This CDR3 comprises 15 residues. CDR1 ENHRY and CDR2 SYGVKD come from the germline V gene. Trimming removed 0 bases from V and 4 bases from J; junction bases left unmatched: 4. CDR3 sequence (DNA): TGTGCCATCAGTGAGTCGGGGACAGGGAGATACGAGCAGTACTTC. It codes for CAISESGTGRYEQYF.